This passage covers 30 T cell receptor beta chains from one sample sequenced in a study of identical twins. From the 5' RACE reads, TCRdb called clonotypes with MiXCR, one entry per CDR3 protein. The data show under 1 million distinct CDR3 sequences, 9% to 15% seen once. In addition, the sample was reused for a study of yellow fever vaccine responses in identical twins.

The source material was PBMCs. The receptors come from a woman in her late teens or twenties in good health.

The J gene is TRBJ1-6, the V gene TRBV20-1; 9 bases are a match to TRBD1. V shed 6 bases and J 7 bases; nucleotides not matched to a gene: 7. CDR1 is DFQATT and CDR2 is SNEGSKA in the germline V gene (reference sequence). The CDR3 sequence is 14 residues long. In DNA form, the CDR3 reads TGCAGTGCGAGTGGACAGGGGATGAATTCACCCCTCCACTTT. As protein: CSASGQGMNSPLHF.

This chain uses TRBV19 with TRBJ1-5; TRBD1 agrees at 7 bases. The V segment lost 1 base and the J segment 4 bases; nucleotides outside the gene matches: 4. The CDR3 covers 15 residues. Germline values: CDR1 LNHDA, CDR2 SQIVND (reference sequence). The chain's CDR3 is CASSIVGGGNQPQHF. The CDR3 DNA reads as TGTGCCAGTAGTATAGTAGGGGGCGGTAATCAGCCCCAGCATTTT. Filled out from reference TRBV19 and TRBJ1-5, the complete variable domain reads DGGITQSPKYLFRKEGQNVTLSCEQNLNHDAMYWYRQDPGQGLRLIYYSQIVNDFQKGDIAEGYSVSREKKESFPLTVTSAQKNPTAFYLCASSIVGGGNQPQHFGDGTRLSIL.

The chain's CDR3 is CASSLVSSGKVYTQYF. The CDR3 nucleotides are TGTGCCAGCAGCTTAGTTTCAAGCGGAAAGGTGTATACGCAGTATTTT. This chain connects TRBV11-2 to TRBJ2-3; maybe TRBD2 (5 bases). Germline-derived CDR1 and CDR2 are SGHAT and FQNNGV. CDR3 size: 16 residues. Trimming removed 1 base from V and 7 bases from J, with 18 bases in between.

A few counts support this clonotype. The V and J genes are TRBV10-3 and TRBJ1-5; D is unresolved. Germline-derived CDR1 and CDR2 are ENHRY and SYGVKD. The CDR3 is made up of 16 amino acids. Trimming left V 1 base short and J 0 bases short, with 10 bases between. Here the CDR3 reads CAISEFRHHSNQPQHF. The CDR3 DNA sequence: TGTGCCATCAGTGAGTTTCGACACCATAGCAATCAGCCCCAGCATTTT.

This clonotype was detected ten times or more. The chain joins TRBV7-2 to TRBJ2-4, with a tentative D call TRBD2 (5 bases). Germline V lookup: CDR1 SGHTA, CDR2 FQGNSA. V was cut by 0 bases and J by 0 bases, with 9 bases left in between. This CDR3 spans 16 amino acids. The CDR3 reads CASSLAGGLAKNIQYF. The CDR3 DNA sequence: TGTGCCAGCAGCTTAGCCGGCGGACTAGCCAAAAACATTCAGTACTTC.

The V call is TRBV9, the J call TRBJ2-1; the D is unclear. Per germline, CDR1 SGDLS and CDR2 YYNGEE. The germline V and J ends were trimmed by 3 bases and 0 bases, with 13 bases remaining between them. This CDR3 region has 16 residues. In nucleotides, the CDR3 is TGTGCCAGCAGCGCCCGAGGCAAGAGCTCCTACAATGAGCAGTTCTTC. It encodes CASSARGKSSYNEQFF. Filled out from reference TRBV9 and TRBJ2-1, the complete variable domain reads DSGVTQTPKHLITATGQRVTLRCSPRSGDLSVYWYQQSLDQGLQFLIQYYNGEERAKGNILERFSAQQFPDLHSELNLSSLELGDSALYFCASSARGKSSYNEQFFGPGTRLTVL.

This rearrangement joins TRBV15 to TRBJ2-1; D not resolved. CDR1 is LNHNV, CDR2 YYDKDF, per germline (reference sequence). With 0 bases removed from V and 7 bases from J, the gap between germline ends came to 13 bases. This CDR3 has 15 residues. CDR3 loop: CATSREELLRNEQFF. The CDR3 DNA reads TGTGCCACCAGCAGAGAAGAGTTACTAAGGAATGAGCAGTTCTTC.

The table lists this clonotype with many counts. The chain joins TRBV7-2 to TRBJ1-5; no clear D gene. The CDR3 runs to 14 residues. V lost 4 bases to trimming and J lost 0 bases, with 7 bases between them. The germline V gene encodes CDR1 SGHTA and CDR2 FQGNSA. CDR3 nucleotide sequence: TGTGCCAGCAGCTCCAGAGATAGCAATCAGCCCCAGCATTTT. Translating gives CASSSRDSNQPQHF. The variable domain in full, completed from reference TRBV7-2 and TRBJ1-5, reads GAGVSQSPSNKVTEKGKDVELRCDPISGHTALYWYRQSLGQGLEFLIYFQGNSAPDKSGLPSDRFSAERTGGSVSTLTIQRTQQEDSAVYLCASSSRDSNQPQHFGDGTRLSIL.

The chain is built from TRBV6-5 and TRBJ2-3; D gene ambiguous. Trimming cost V 0 bases and J 6 bases, with 13 bases left between them. The CDR3 extends over 15 amino acids. The germline gives CDR1 MNHEY, CDR2 SVGAGI. Here the CDR3 reads CASSYSPAAPDTQYF. The CDR3 region has the DNA TGTGCCAGCAGTTACTCACCGGCTGCGCCTGATACGCAGTATTTT.

The gene calls are TRBV6-1 and TRBJ1-5, with 7 bases identical to TRBD1. With 9 bases clipped from V and 3 bases from J, the junction kept 5 bases outside the gene matches. The CDR3 covers 13 residues. In germline, CDR1 is MNHNS, CDR2 SASEGT. CDR3 bases: TGTGCCAGTTGGACAGGCCTCAATCAGCCCCAGCATTTT. Protein sequence: CASWTGLNQPQHF.

This chain uses TRBV10-3 with TRBJ2-1; TRBD2 might be the D (5 bases). This CDR3 spans 13 amino acids. Germline values: CDR1 ENHRY, CDR2 SYGVKD. Trimming removed 3 bases from V and 8 bases from J, with 11 bases in between. CDR3 DNA: TGTGCCATCAGTGACCTTAGCGCCGATGAGCAGTTCTTC. This gives the protein CAISDLSADEQFF.

This sequence joins TRBV7-9 and TRBJ2-5, with D maybe TRBD1 (6 bases). CDR1 and CDR2 (germline): SEHNR, FQNEAQ (reference sequence). This CDR3 spans 14 amino acids. The V gene lost 2 bases and the J gene lost 5 bases, with 12 bases spanning the gap. CDR3 sequence: CASSLTGFMETQYF. In DNA, the CDR3 is TGTGCCAGCAGCTTAACAGGGTTTATGGAGACCCAGTACTTC.

A note on this clonotype: Germline and junction disagree at one end, which may indicate a read error. The rearrangement links TRBV7-8 to TRBJ2-3; unclear D gene. Germline loops: CDR1 SGHVS, CDR2 FQNEAQ. CDR3 length: 12 residues. This chain's CDR3 is CASSSPTGTQDF. The CDR3 DNA reads TGTGCCAGCAGCTCCCCGACCGGAACGCAGGATTTT.

This clonotype was observed a few times. This rearrangement joins TRBV5-1 to TRBJ2-5, with a weak D call TRBD2 (5 bases). Trimming left V 4 bases short and J 5 bases short, with 18 bases between. CDR1 and CDR2 from the germline V gene are SGHRS and YFSETQ. The CDR3 contains 15 residues. CDR3 residues: CASSRTRTSQETQYF. CDR3 bases: TGCGCCAGCAGCCGGACCAGAACTAGTCAGGAGACCCAGTACTTC.

This clonotype came up a few times. V is TRBV6-5 and J is TRBJ2-3; 10 bases are shared with TRBD1. V was pared by 3 bases and J by 6 bases, with 6 bases of the junction left unmatched. This CDR3 has 15 residues. Germline-derived CDR1 and CDR2 are MNHEY and SVGAGI. The CDR3 spells CASSYGTGVLDTQYF. Written as DNA, the CDR3 is TGTGCCAGCAGTTATGGGACAGGGGTATTGGATACGCAGTATTTT.

V gene TRBV25-1 combines with J gene TRBJ1-1; no clear D. The CDR3 consists of 15 residues. V gave up 4 bases and J gave up 0 bases, with 12 bases separating them. The germline gives CDR1 MGHDK, CDR2 SYGVNS. In DNA form, the CDR3 reads TGTGCCAGCAGTGCACTGGGCTACCTGAACACTGAAGCTTTCTTT. This translates into CASSALGYLNTEAFF.

This clonotype was seen a handful of times. The DNA for the CDR3 is TGTGCCAGCAGCTTGCCCTTTAACAATGAGCAGTTCTTC. This translates into CASSLPFNNEQFF. V and J are TRBV5-6 and TRBJ2-1; D remains ambiguous. V gave up 1 base and J gave up 5 bases, with 7 bases separating them. The CDR3 totals 13 residues. Germline V gene data show CDR1 as SGHDT and CDR2 as YYEEEE.

The sample holds a few counts of this clonotype. V and J are TRBV12-3 or TRBV12-4 and TRBJ2-1; D is ambiguous. V lost 4 bases and J lost 8, with 12 bases in between. The CDR3 extends over 13 amino acids. This CDR3 reads CASSSHQTDEQFF. In DNA, the CDR3 is TGTGCCAGCAGTTCCCATCAGACTGATGAGCAGTTCTTC.

Only a few counts were recorded for this clonotype. The chain couples TRBV13 to TRBJ2-1; maybe TRBD1 (5 bases). The CDR3 has 14 residues. The ends were cut back, 6 bases at V and 7 bases at J, with 16 bases in the middle. The germline CDR1 and CDR2 sequences are PRHDT and FYEKMQ (reference sequence). The CDR3 region is CASRPGKGANEQFF. In DNA form, the CDR3 reads TGTGCCAGCAGACCAGGGAAAGGGGCGAATGAGCAGTTCTTC.

V and J are TRBV5-1 and TRBJ2-7; 7 nucleotides match TRBD1. The germline gives CDR1 SGHRS, CDR2 YFSETQ. J lost 1 base, V lost 4 bases, and 8 bases had no gene match. The CDR3 is 15 residues long. CDR3 in amino acids: CASSRTGTESYEQYF. The CDR3 DNA follows: TGCGCCAGCAGCAGAACCGGGACAGAGTCCTACGAGCAGTACTTC.

The table lists this clonotype with a few counts. The chain is built from TRBV12-3 or TRBV12-4 and TRBJ2-7; D possibly corresponds to TRBD2 (5 bases). The CDR3 has 16 residues. Trimming pared 3 bases from V and 0 bases from J, leaving 15 bases between. Written as DNA, the CDR3 is TGTGCCAGCAGTTTCCGCCGGACTGGGAGCTCCTACGAGCAGTACTTC. Translating gives CASSFRRTGSSYEQYF.

The chain combines TRBV7-9 with TRBJ1-6; D unclear. The CDR3 runs 14 residues. V was clipped by 1 base and J by 9 bases, with 10 bases between them. CDR1 SEHNR and CDR2 FQNEAQ come from the germline V gene (reference sequence). The CDR3 loop is CASSLVPVGSPLHF. DNA for the CDR3: TGTGCCAGCAGCTTAGTGCCGGTCGGTTCACCCCTCCACTTT.

The chain has TRBV24-1 and TRBJ1-5, with D uncertain. Trimming took 9 bases from V and 1 from J, leaving 12 bases between them. This CDR3 comprises 14 residues. CDR1 KGHDR and CDR2 SFDVKD come from the germline V gene. CDR3 nucleotide sequence: TGTGCCACCCGGGGTCCCGGGAGCAATCAGCCCCAGCATTTT. Its protein is CATRGPGSNQPQHF.

The chain is built from TRBV12-3 or TRBV12-4 and TRBJ2-5; a weak D match, TRBD1 (6 bases). This CDR3 has 16 residues. The V gene lost 6 bases and the J gene lost 2 bases, with 19 bases spanning the gap. The CDR3 region has the DNA TGTGCCAGCAGCCGCTCGGGACAAGCGAGACAAGAGACCCAGTACTTC. It translates to CASSRSGQARQETQYF.

There are a few counts of this clonotype. The CDR3 DNA follows: TGCAGCGTTCAGGCGGAAAGCTCCTACGAGCAGTACTTC. This sequence encodes CSVQAESSYEQYF. The chain uses TRBV29-1 and TRBJ2-7; no firm D call. The V end lost 5 bases, the J end lost 0 bases, and 11 bases lay between the germline ends. This CDR3 has 13 residues. Germline values: CDR1 SQVTM, CDR2 ANQGSEA.

This clonotype was observed a handful of times. The chain is built from TRBV6-1 and TRBJ1-4; a weak D match, TRBD1 (5 bases). CDR3 length: 14 amino acids. Trimming left V 8 bases short and J 8 bases short, with 18 bases between. Germline CDR1 is MNHNS and CDR2 is SASEGT. The CDR3 nucleotides read TGTGCCAGCCGCAGGGACCCCTACTACGAAAAACTGTTTTTT. This sequence encodes CASRRDPYYEKLFF.

This clonotype was recorded at least ten times. This chain uses TRBV6-5 with TRBJ1-1, with unresolved D. The CDR3 totals 13 residues. CDR1 is MNHEY and CDR2 is SVGAGI in the germline V gene. Trimming took off 2 bases at V and 1 base at J, with 5 bases between the two ends. The CDR3, as DNA: TGTGCCAGCAGTTACATCGGGAACACTGAAGCTTTCTTT. This sequence encodes CASSYIGNTEAFF.

This chain connects TRBV10-3 to TRBJ2-3; 10 nucleotides match TRBD2. CDR1 is ENHRY, CDR2 SYGVKD, per germline. There are 18 residues in the CDR3. V lost 2 bases to trimming and J lost 3 bases; unmatched junction nucleotides: 11. CDR3 bases: TGTGCCATCAGTGAGCCCTTCAAGCGGGAGGGTGTGACAGATACGCAGTATTTT. Amino acids: CAISEPFKREGVTDTQYF.

This clonotype was seen only once. The CDR3 sequence is CASSYPVGAVSYNEQFF. The CDR3 bases are TGCGCCAGCAGCTACCCGGTGGGGGCGGTGTCCTACAATGAGCAGTTCTTC. V usage is TRBV5-1 and J usage is TRBJ2-1; a possible D gene is TRBD1 (6 bases). Germline CDR1 is SGHRS and CDR2 is YFSETQ. V was cut by 3 bases and J by 1 base, with 17 bases left in between. The CDR3 totals 17 residues.

This rearrangement joins TRBV7-6 to TRBJ1-1; 7 positions agree with TRBD1. Germline V gene sequence: CDR1 SGHVS, CDR2 FNYEAQ. V trimming: 4 bases; J trimming: 2 bases; junction bases outside the gene matches: 10. This CDR3 is 16 amino acids long. The CDR3 region has the DNA TGTGCCAGCAGCTCGACAGGGATTGGAGTTAACACTGAAGCTTTCTTT. It codes for CASSSTGIGVNTEAFF.